This T cell receptor (beta chain) emerged from a study of shared clonotypes between healthy human individuals. Clones were sequenced by immunoSEQ multiplex PCR, and TCRdb holds only the in-frame ones, with some missing. The sample holds some 2 million clones; about 95% are singletons and the top ten take under 1.5%. The naive CD8 subset, CD45RO-negative cells positively selected for CCR7, excluded terminally differentiated effector memory CD45RA+ cells. V was clipped by 3 bases and J by 3 bases; unmatched bases: 9. The germline V gene has CDR1 MDHEN and CDR2 SYDVKM. The length of the CDR3 is 16 residues.

The source of this sequence is a man in his late teens or twenties in good health. This chain joins TRBV28 and TRBJ2-7; TRBD1 matches at 9 bases. Sequenced input: naive CD8+ T cells sorted from blood. In DNA, the CDR3 is TGTGCCAGCAGTTTTTCAGTGGACAGGGGCGACTACGAGCAGTACTTC. This gives the protein CASSFSVDRGDYEQYF.